These 26 T cell receptor beta chains were sequenced from one sample in a study of a mutant IDH1 vaccine in newly diagnosed glioma. TCRdb's copy holds only in-frame clones and misses some; the assay was immunoSEQ multiplex PCR. Of 65,000 to 85,000 clones in the sample, approximately 86% are singletons; the top ten hold about 2%. The sample's time point: week 35, safety follow-up. Each dose of the vaccine consisted of 300 ug of mutant IDH1 20-mer peptide, with topical imiquimod. The antigens these receptors bind are not known. The sequencing here drew on PBMCs, taken from a glioma patient whose treatment included an IDH1 peptide vaccine. These receptors were taken from a man aged 30 to 39 with glioma.

This clone was recorded once. This rearrangement joins TRBV30 to TRBJ2-5; D not resolved. V gave up 5 bases and J gave up 2 bases, with 9 bases separating them. The CDR3 is 12 amino acids. Germline lookup yields CDR1 GTSNPN and CDR2 SVGIG (reference sequence). The CDR3, as DNA: TGTGCCTGGGAAACAGATCAAGAGACCCAGTACTTC. Translating gives CAWETDQETQYF.

CDR3 DNA sequence: TGCGCCAGCAGCTTGGGACCAGGGAAAGAGACCCAGTACTTC. Its protein product is CASSLGPGKETQYF. This chain connects TRBV5-1 to TRBJ2-5; D is perhaps TRBD1 (5 bases). Germline V lookup: CDR1 SGHRS, CDR2 YFSETQ. Trimming pared 0 bases from V and 3 bases from J, leaving 9 bases between. CDR3 length: 14 amino acids.

The rearrangement uses TRBV21-1 and TRBJ2-5. TRBV21-1 is a pseudogene segment. The CDR3 totals 15 residues. The CDR3 sequence: CASSKSLCHQETQYF. The DNA of the CDR3 is TGTGCCAGCAGCAAGTCGCTCTGCCACCAAGAGACCCAGTACTTC.

This clone was detected once. The V gene is TRBV2, the J gene TRBJ1-2, with TRBD1 as a possible D gene (6 bases). This CDR3 contains 18 residues. CDR1 SNHLY and CDR2 FYNNEI come from the germline V gene. V lost 1 base and J lost 5, with 23 bases in between. CDR3 residues: CASSEVLYRARNLYGYTF. CDR3 sequence (DNA): TGTGCCAGCAGTGAAGTTCTGTACAGGGCCCGGAACCTTTATGGCTACACCTTC.

This sequence joins TRBV28 and TRBJ2-5; D unclear. CDR3 size: 14 residues. Trimming removed 2 bases at V and 5 bases at J, with 12 bases between. Per the germline V gene, CDR1 is MDHEN and CDR2 is SYDVKM. Written as DNA, the CDR3 is TGTGCCAGCAGTTTAAAAATAGGTCTCGAGACCCAGTACTTC. Translation gives CASSLKIGLETQYF.

The chain employs TRBV19 and TRBJ2-1; no firm D call. Trimming shortened V by 7 bases and J by 8 bases, and 9 bases separated the two germline ends. Per germline, CDR1 LNHDA and CDR2 SQIVND (reference sequence). The CDR3 is 11 residues long. CDR3 protein: CASIGLDEQFF. The CDR3 DNA follows: TGTGCCAGTATCGGGCTCGATGAGCAGTTCTTC.

The chain recombines TRBV18 with TRBJ1-1; D not certain. The germline V gene has CDR1 KGHSH and CDR2 LQKENI. Trimming took 0 bases from V and 6 from J, leaving 11 bases between them. This CDR3 contains 14 residues. Here the CDR3 DNA reads TGTGCCAGCTCACCACCTTCTGTTTCGGCTGAAGCTTTCTTT. Its protein is CASSPPSVSAEAFF.

The CDR3 loop is CASSPRRGSGANVLTF. Here the CDR3 DNA reads TGTGCCAGCAGCCCCAGACGGGGCTCTGGGGCCAACGTCCTGACTTTC. The V call is TRBV11-1, the J call TRBJ2-6; a possible D gene is TRBD2 (5 bases). Germline CDR1 is SGHAT and CDR2 is FQDESV (reference sequence). There are 16 residues in the CDR3. V was pared by 5 bases and J by 0 bases, with 11 bases between.

This clone was recorded a few times. The chain recombines TRBV28 with TRBJ1-2; possibly TRBD1 for D (5 bases). Trimming took 3 bases from V and 4 from J, leaving 9 bases between them. The germline V gene encodes CDR1 MDHEN and CDR2 SYDVKM. CDR3 length: 13 residues. CDR3 sequence reads: CASSFDSLYGYTF. The CDR3 nucleotides read TGTGCCAGCAGTTTCGACAGCCTCTATGGCTACACCTTC.

DNA of the CDR3: TGTGCCAGCAACGATCCGACAGGGGCTGGAAACACCATATATTTT. Amino acid sequence: CASNDPTGAGNTIYF. The rearrangement links TRBV21-1 to TRBJ1-3; the table gives TRBD1 as D, unverified against the DNA. TRBV21-1 is tagged as a pseudogene. The CDR3 has 15 amino acids.

The chain has TRBV5-1 and TRBJ1-6; 9 bases fit TRBD1. This CDR3 has 15 residues. Germline assignment: CDR1 SGHRS and CDR2 YFSETQ. V lost 4 bases and J lost 7; bases outside the gene matches: 6. The CDR3: CASSPGGTGNSPLHF. In DNA, the CDR3 is TGCGCCAGCAGCCCGGGGGGGACAGGGAATTCACCCCTCCACTTT.

The chain couples TRBV6-1 to TRBJ2-7; TRBD2 matches at 10 bases. The germline CDR1 and CDR2 sequences are MNHNS and SASEGT. The CDR3 spans 17 residues. V lost 3 bases, J lost 5 bases, and 13 bases stayed unmatched. The CDR3 DNA follows: TGTGCCAGCAGTGAGCCGTGGGCTAGCGGGAGAATCGACGAGCAGTACTTC. Translated: CASSEPWASGRIDEQYF.

The chain combines TRBV5-1 with TRBJ2-7; D is undetermined. This CDR3 region has 14 residues. The V end lost 0 bases, the J end lost 3 bases, and 10 bases lay between the germline ends. Germline CDR1 reads SGHRS; CDR2 reads YFSETQ. The DNA for the CDR3 is TGCGCCAGCAGCTTGGGCTCTCCGGGCTACGAGCAGTACTTC. Translated: CASSLGSPGYEQYF.

V and J are TRBV9 and TRBJ2-5; TRBD2 aligns across 12 bases. Germline V gene lookup returns CDR1 SGDLS and CDR2 YYNGEE. The CDR3 has 15 amino acids. Unmatched junction bases numbered 1, after V lost 3 bases and J lost 1 base. The CDR3 loop reads CASSALAGGQETQYF. The CDR3 DNA follows: TGTGCCAGCAGCGCACTAGCGGGGGGCCAAGAGACCCAGTACTTC.

The chain combines TRBV2 with TRBJ1-2, with D possibly being TRBD1 (6 bases). CDR1 is SNHLY and CDR2 is FYNNEI in the germline V gene. Trimming left V 7 bases short and J 4 bases short, with 16 bases between. The CDR3 consists of 14 residues. The CDR3 loop reads CASTSDRTFYGYTF. DNA of the CDR3: TGTGCCAGCACTTCGGACAGAACTTTCTATGGCTACACCTTC.

This sequence joins TRBV27 and TRBJ1-5; a possible D gene is TRBD1 (6 bases). Germline V gives CDR1 MNHEY, CDR2 SMNVEV (reference sequence). This CDR3 has 16 amino acids. Trimming took off 3 bases at V and 5 bases at J, with 17 bases between the two ends. The CDR3 DNA is TGTGCCAGCAGTTTGGGGGCAGGGGCGTCTTATCAGCCCCAGCATTTT. Translation gives CASSLGAGASYQPQHF.

The chain links TRBV9 to TRBJ2-3, with D perhaps matching TRBD2 (6 bases). The CDR3 extends over 13 amino acids. CDR1 and CDR2 from the germline V gene are SGDLS and YYNGEE. V lost 0 bases, J lost 5 bases, and 7 bases lay in between. The CDR3 region has the DNA TGTGCCAGCAGCGTAGGGGGGGAAGATACGCAGTATTTT. Its protein product is CASSVGGEDTQYF. The complete variable domain, with remaining parts taken from reference TRBV9 and TRBJ2-3, reads DSGVTQTPKHLITATGQRVTLRCSPRSGDLSVYWYQQSLDQGLQFLIQYYNGEERAKGNILERFSAQQFPDLHSELNLSSLELGDSALYFCASSVGGEDTQYFGPGTRLTVL.

V gene TRBV9 combines with J gene TRBJ2-4; 12 bases fit TRBD1. In germline, CDR1 is SGDLS, CDR2 YYNGEE. Trimming removed 4 bases from V and 3 bases from J; junction bases left unmatched: 11. The CDR3 has 18 amino acids. Here the CDR3 reads CASSTGDRGQVGKNIQYF. Here the CDR3 DNA reads TGTGCCAGCAGCACGGGGGACAGGGGGCAAGTTGGCAAAAACATTCAGTACTTC.

This chain connects TRBV4-2 to TRBJ1-4; D gene unclear. Germline assignment: CDR1 LGHNA and CDR2 YNFKEQ. With 1 base removed from V and 5 bases from J, the gap between germline ends came to 14 bases. The CDR3 runs 16 residues. The chain's CDR3 is CASSQGGSGGNEKLFF. For the CDR3, the DNA is TGTGCCAGCAGCCAAGGGGGATCTGGAGGGAATGAAAAACTGTTTTTT.

This rearrangement joins TRBV11-2 to TRBJ1-1; 8 positions agree with TRBD1. Trimming removed 5 bases from V and 4 bases from J; junction bases left unmatched: 9. In germline, CDR1 is SGHAT, CDR2 FQNNGV. This CDR3 contains 15 residues. In nucleotides, the CDR3 is TGTGCCAGCAGCCCCCGGACAGGGATGGGCACTGAAGCTTTCTTT. It is translated as CASSPRTGMGTEAFF.

This clone was recorded only once. This chain connects TRBV28 to TRBJ1-5; 7 bases fit TRBD1. Germline values: CDR1 MDHEN, CDR2 SYDVKM. With 4 bases clipped from V and 4 bases from J, the junction kept 4 bases outside the gene matches. The CDR3 runs 14 residues. CDR3 sequence reads: CASSSHRGNQPQHF. Here the CDR3 DNA reads TGTGCCAGCAGTTCCCACAGGGGAAATCAGCCCCAGCATTTT.

This clone was seen only a few times. The V call is TRBV4-1, the J call TRBJ1-6; D possibly corresponds to TRBD1 (6 bases). V was cut by 0 bases and J by 6 bases, with 6 bases left in between. Per germline, CDR1 MGHRA and CDR2 YSYEKL. The CDR3 spans 14 residues. CDR3 nucleotides: TGCGCCAGCAGCCAAGACAGGGGTAATTCACCCCTCCACTTT. Translation gives CASSQDRGNSPLHF.

This clone appeared once. The rearrangement joins TRBV19 to TRBJ2-2, with unresolved D. The CDR3 contains 15 residues. The ends were cut back, 5 bases at V and 1 base at J, with 11 bases in the middle. The V gene's germline CDR1 is LNHDA and CDR2 SQIVND (reference sequence). CDR3 protein: CASSFRFRNTGELFF. As DNA, the CDR3 is TGTGCCAGTAGTTTTAGGTTCAGGAACACCGGGGAGCTGTTTTTT.

This chain links TRBV19 with TRBJ1-1; weak D call: TRBD1 (5 bases). Per germline, CDR1 LNHDA and CDR2 SQIVND (reference sequence). V lost 3 bases and J 1 base, leaving 15 bases between the germline ends. The CDR3 covers 16 residues. CDR3 DNA: TGTGCCAGTAGTATTGGGGCGCAGAGCGGGAACACTGAAGCTTTCTTT. Its protein is CASSIGAQSGNTEAFF.

The genes are TRBV28 and TRBJ1-4; D is undetermined. The V and J ends lost 4 bases and 0 bases respectively, with 24 bases between them. CDR3 length: 20 amino acids. Germline CDR1 MDHEN, CDR2 SYDVKM. For the CDR3, the DNA is TGTGCCAGCAGTTCCTTTGGGATCCCACAACCCAAAGCAACTAATGAAAAACTGTTTTTT. Encoded protein: CASSSFGIPQPKATNEKLFF.

This chain uses TRBV11-3 with TRBJ2-3, with D maybe TRBD1 (5 bases). The CDR3 totals 13 residues. Per the germline V gene, CDR1 is SGHNT and CDR2 is YENEEA. Trimming stripped 1 base from V and 4 bases from J, with 6 bases between. This chain's CDR3 is CASSLGGADTQYF. CDR3 nucleotide sequence: TGTGCCAGCAGCTTAGGGGGCGCAGATACGCAGTATTTT.